This T cell receptor beta chain emerged from a study of blood T cell repertoires in COVID-19. Study context: There were acute and convalescent COVID-19 samples, and they came from the United States, Italy and Spain. Sources were T cells, B-cell-depleted T cells, or PBMCs; the material itself was cDNA or gDNA.

Per the authors' pipeline: Estimates of nucleated cell counts were drawn from the amplification of reference gene primers. The method was immunoSEQ multiplex PCR; TCRdb's version includes in-frame clones alone and lacks a portion of them. V and J calls and clone size are copied from that table; D and trimming were computed from the DNA. The sample records roughly 75,000 clones, around 80% being singletons. This CDR3 is 16 amino acids long. CDR1 and CDR2 from the germline V gene are SGHRS and YFSETQ. V was pared by 4 bases and J by 0 bases, with 1 base of the junction left unmatched. Seattle participants joined during active infection and were tracked over time.

The sequence came from a man aged 50 to 59 with COVID-19, enrolled during active disease. Sequencing was performed on peripheral blood. The chain carries TRBV5-1 and TRBJ2-1; TRBD2 aligns across 13 bases. In DNA form, the CDR3 reads TGCGCCAGCAGCCGGACTAGCGGGAGCTCCTACAATGAGCAGTTCTTC. Translation: CASSRTSGSSYNEQFF.